Sequencing of this T cell receptor (beta chain) was carried out in a study of cytomegalovirus exposure and HLA in healthy donors. On the study more broadly: An analysis done earlier identified roughly 120 million unique TCR beta sequences from about 179 million T cells. Study results and limitations: Clonal expansion, a later analysis showed, was greater in HLA-associated TCR beta chains than in equally common others. A reported reduction in N-insertions relative to the roughly 640-donor mean was seen in an Asian-associated ancestry cluster in a later analysis.

The PCR used 60 Vbeta and 13 Jbeta primers. Original data processing: There were 70 million to 95 million unique TCR beta chains by a later count, and approximately 12 million of them were shared. The protocol was immunoSEQ multiplex PCR, while the TCRdb copy is restricted to in-frame clones and leaves out a portion. That table is the source of V, J and clone size, and D and trimming were worked out from the DNA. This sample yields over 120,000 clones, of which approximately 82% are seen a single time; roughly 10% belongs to the top ten. In its sample, this clone was seen once. Its antigen is unknown. With 7 bases clipped from V and 2 bases from J, the junction kept 1 base outside the gene matches. Germline V gene lookup returns CDR1 SQVTM and CDR2 ANQGSEA. The CDR3 spans 12 residues.

Sequencing used PBMCs. This sequence was found in an older woman in good health and CMV-seropositive. The V gene is TRBV29-1, the J gene TRBJ2-3; 9 nucleotides line up with TRBD2. The CDR3 protein is CSASGTTDTQYF. Written as DNA, the CDR3 is TGCAGCGCTAGCGGGACCACAGATACGCAGTATTTT.